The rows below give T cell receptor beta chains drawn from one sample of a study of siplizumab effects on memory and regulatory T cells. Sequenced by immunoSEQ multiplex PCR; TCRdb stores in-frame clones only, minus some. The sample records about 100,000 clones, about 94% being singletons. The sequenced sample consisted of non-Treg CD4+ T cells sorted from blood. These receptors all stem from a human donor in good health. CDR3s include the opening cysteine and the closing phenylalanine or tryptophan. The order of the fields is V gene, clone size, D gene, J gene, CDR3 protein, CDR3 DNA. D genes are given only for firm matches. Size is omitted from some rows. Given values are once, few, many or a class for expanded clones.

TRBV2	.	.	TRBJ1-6	CASEPARNSPLHF	TGTGCCAGCGAGCCAGCGAGAAATTCACCCCTCCACTTT
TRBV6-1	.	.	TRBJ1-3	CASSDPYRVGNTIYF	TGTGCCAGCAGTGACCCTTATAGGGTCGGAAACACCATATATTTT
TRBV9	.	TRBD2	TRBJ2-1	CASTTSGSSYNEQFF	TGTGCCAGCACCACTAGCGGGAGCTCCTACAATGAGCAGTTCTTC
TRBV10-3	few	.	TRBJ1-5	CAISGIQGPSAQHF	TGTGCCATCAGTGGGATACAGGGACCCTCGGCCCAGCATTTT
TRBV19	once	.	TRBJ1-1	CASSIGYPYTEAFF	TGTGCCAGTAGTATCGGGTATCCGTACACTGAAGCTTTCTTT
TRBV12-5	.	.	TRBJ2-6	CASGLSGANVLTF	TGTGCTAGTGGTTTGTCCGGGGCCAACGTCCTGACTTTC
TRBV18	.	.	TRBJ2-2	CASSPKRSGSGELFF	TGTGCCAGCTCACCAAAGAGATCGGGGTCCGGGGAGCTGTTTTTT
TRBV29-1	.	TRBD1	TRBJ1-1	CSVLRDRLQEAFF	TGCAGCGTTCTCCGGGACAGGCTCCAGGAAGCTTTCTTT
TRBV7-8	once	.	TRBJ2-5	CASSPARGVLKETQYF	TGTGCCAGCAGCCCAGCTAGGGGTGTACTCAAAGAGACCCAGTACTTC
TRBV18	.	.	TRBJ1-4	CASSPLWSGATNEKLFF	TGTGCCAGCTCACCACTGTGGTCGGGGGCGACTAATGAAAAACTGTTTTTT
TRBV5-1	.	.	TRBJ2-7	CASSTQGRADEQYF	TGCGCCAGCAGCACGCAGGGACGCGCGGACGAGCAGTACTTC
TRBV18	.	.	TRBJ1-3	CASSPDRIAGNTIYF	TGTGCCAGCTCACCAGACAGGATAGCTGGAAACACCATATATTTT
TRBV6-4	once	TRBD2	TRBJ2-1	CASSELAGESNEQFF	TGTGCCAGCAGTGAGCTAGCGGGAGAGTCCAATGAGCAGTTCTTC
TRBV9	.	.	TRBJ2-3	CASSVGGTGGSTDTQYF	TGTGCCAGCAGCGTAGGAGGGACTGGGGGCAGCACAGATACGCAGTATTTT
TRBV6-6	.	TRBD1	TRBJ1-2	CASSPTGAESTYGYTF	TGTGCCAGCAGTCCGACAGGGGCCGAATCGACCTATGGCTACACCTTC